This TCR beta chain was sequenced in a study of cytomegalovirus exposure and HLA in healthy donors. The CDR3 is 14 residues long. Germline trimming cut 6 bases from V and 7 bases from J; bases unmatched to any gene: 6. Germline V CDR1 and CDR2: SNHLY, FYNNEI. It was with 60 Vbeta and 13 Jbeta primers that the PCR ran. Clones were read by immunoSEQ multiplex PCR, and TCRdb kept only the in-frame ones, dropping some. The sample lists approximately 97,000 clones; under 85% were seen once. The sequence was obtained from a woman aged 35 to 49 in good health and CMV-seropositive. Input material: PBMCs. This chain connects TRBV2 to TRBJ1-5; 10 bases are a match to TRBD1. The CDR3: CASSGQGGRQPQHF. The CDR3 DNA sequence: TGTGCCAGCAGCGGACAGGGGGGGCGCCAGCCCCAGCATTTT.